This T cell receptor beta chain was found in a study of tumor-infiltrating lymphocytes in oesophageal squamous cell carcinoma. TCRdb independently ran MiXCR on the PCR reads; one entry per CDR3 protein. Among about 17,000 distinct CDR3 sequences, about 46% were seen once, and the ten largest hold under 50%. Sequencing was carried out using normal esophageal tissue next to the tumor. The TCR sequence derives from a female donor with esophageal squamous cell carcinoma.

DNA of the CDR3: TGTGCCAGCAGCTCGCTAGCGGCTAGCACAGATACGCAGTATTTT. Translated, it gives CASSSLAASTDTQYF. The J gene is TRBJ2-3, the V gene TRBV11-2, with 7 bases fitting TRBD2. Germline values: CDR1 SGHAT, CDR2 FQNNGV. The CDR3 runs 15 residues. The V segment lost 4 bases and the J segment 0 bases; nucleotides outside the gene matches: 4.